This T cell receptor (beta chain) was identified in a study of CD8+CD57+ T cells in acquired aplastic anemia. General study points: Significance was not reached for CD8+ Simpson's diversity between patients and controls.

Sequencing was done on patients that had shown CD8+CD57+ cell expansion by flow cytometry. On this clonotype: As yet, its antigen is unknown.

The germline V gene encodes CDR1 SGHRS and CDR2 YFSETQ. This CDR3 contains 13 residues. The V and J ends lost 0 bases and 4 bases respectively, with 8 bases between them. TCR beta VDJ combinations and CDR3 sequences were profiled from genomic DNA. MiXCR, run by TCRdb on the reads, gives a single entry per CDR3 protein. The sample shows around 80,000 distinct CDR3 sequences, roughly three quarters of them seen only once. The receptor was derived from a human donor with aplastic anemia. Input material: sorted CD4+, CD8+, or CD8+CD57+ T cells (not recorded which) from PBMCs. The chain is built from TRBV5-1 and TRBJ2-7, with no clear D. CDR3 amino acids: CASSLAERYEQYF. The CDR3 region has the DNA TGCGCCAGCAGCTTGGCGGAGAGGTACGAGCAGTACTTC. Based on the CDR3 plus reference TRBV5-1 and TRBJ2-7, the full variable domain is KAGVTQTPRYLIKTRGQQVTLSCSPISGHRSVSWYQQTPGQGLQFLFEYFSETQRNKGNFPGRFSGRQFSNSRSEMNVSTLELGDSALYLCASSLAERYEQYFGPGTRLTVT.